The 32 T cell receptor beta chains below come from one sample, sequenced in a study of cytomegalovirus exposure and HLA in healthy donors. The PCR had 60 Vbeta and 13 Jbeta primers. Profiled with immunoSEQ multiplex PCR; TCRdb holds only in-frame clones, not every one. The sample shows about 130,000 clones, around 73% of them seen only once. Sample: PBMCs. These receptor sequences come from a human donor in good health.

This clone was counted only a few times. This chain uses TRBV29-1 with TRBJ2-7; 9 bases are shared with TRBD1. J gave up 5 bases and V 6 bases, and 11 bases lay outside the gene matches. Per the germline V gene, CDR1 is SQVTM and CDR2 is ANQGSEA. The length of the CDR3 is 14 residues. The CDR3 coding sequence is TGCAGCGTGGAATACCGGGACAGGGTGGACGAGCAGTACTTC. Translated, it gives CSVEYRDRVDEQYF.

This rearrangement joins TRBV30 to TRBJ2-7; 8 bases are a match to TRBD2. Trimming at V came to 6 bases and at J to 0 bases, leaving 7 bases not matched to a gene. Germline V gene sequence: CDR1 GTSNPN, CDR2 SVGIG (reference sequence). The CDR3 is made up of 14 amino acids. The CDR3 sequence: CACPISGSSYEQYF. CDR3 DNA: TGTGCCTGCCCCATAAGCGGGAGCTCCTACGAGCAGTACTTC.

The V gene is TRBV29-1, the J gene TRBJ2-1, with TRBD2 as a possible D gene (6 bases). V was shortened by 5 bases and J by 7 bases, with 21 bases between the two germline ends. Per the germline V gene, CDR1 is SQVTM and CDR2 is ANQGSEA. CDR3 length equals 15 residues. The CDR3 loop is CSVSRPPTSVNEQFF. For the CDR3, the DNA is TGCAGCGTTTCCAGACCCCCGACTAGTGTTAATGAGCAGTTCTTC.

The chain recombines TRBV19 with TRBJ2-1; D gene uncertain. V was clipped by 2 bases and J by 3 bases, with 8 bases between them. Germline CDR1 reads LNHDA; CDR2 reads SQIVND (reference sequence). The CDR3 totals 14 residues. The CDR3 here is CASSITASYNEQFF. CDR3 DNA: TGTGCCAGTAGTATAACGGCTAGCTACAATGAGCAGTTCTTC.

For the CDR3, the DNA is TGTGCCAGTAGTATTACGACGGGGCAGGGGGCGCGGGAGCAGTACTTC. Amino acids: CASSITTGQGAREQYF. The chain combines TRBV19 with TRBJ2-7; 8 nucleotides line up with TRBD1. CDR1 and CDR2 (germline): LNHDA, SQIVND (reference sequence). Trimming cost V 3 bases and J 7 bases; bases outside gene matches: 14. CDR3 length equals 16 residues.

The chain joins TRBV30 to TRBJ1-4, with 8 bases identical to TRBD1. The CDR3 length is 15 residues. Germline assignment: CDR1 GTSNPN and CDR2 SVGIG (reference sequence). V lost 4 bases and J lost 0; bases outside the gene matches: 4. The CDR3 is CAWKDRVTTNEKLFF. For the CDR3, the DNA is TGTGCCTGGAAGGACAGGGTCACAACTAATGAAAAACTGTTTTTT.

The chain is built from TRBV7-2 and TRBJ1-5; D remains unclear. V dropped 5 bases and J dropped 2 bases, with 13 bases sitting between them. Germline V gene data show CDR1 as SGHTA and CDR2 as FQGNSA. This CDR3 spans 15 amino acids. For the CDR3, the DNA is TGTGCCAGCAGCACTAGGGTTGCGGGCAATCAGCCCCAGCATTTT. It yields the protein CASSTRVAGNQPQHF.

The rearrangement links TRBV5-6 to TRBJ1-6; 8 bases line up with TRBD1. This CDR3 has 15 residues. V shed 0 bases, J shed 6 bases, and the junction held 2 bases outside the gene matches. The germline V gene has CDR1 SGHDT and CDR2 YYEEEE. The DNA for the CDR3 is TGTGCCAGCAGCTTGGGGCAGGGGGCTAATTCACCCCTCCACTTT. Protein: CASSLGQGANSPLHF.

The CDR3 loop is CARPGVGENIQYF. In DNA form, the CDR3 reads TGTGCCAGGCCGGGGGTCGGCGAAAACATTCAGTACTTC. The chain is built from TRBV6-6 and TRBJ2-4; possibly TRBD2 for D (6 bases). This CDR3 comprises 13 residues. The germline V gene encodes CDR1 MNHNY and CDR2 SVGAGI (reference sequence). Deletions cut 9 bases from V and 5 bases from J, with 14 bases between.

This chain connects TRBV13 to TRBJ2-5, with D possibly matching TRBD1 (5 bases). Germline CDR1 PRHDT, CDR2 FYEKMQ (reference sequence). There are 16 residues in the CDR3. Trimming took 4 bases from V and 4 from J, leaving 19 bases between them. The CDR3 sequence is CASSSRPSQGGETQYF. The DNA for the CDR3 is TGTGCCAGCAGCTCCCGCCCATCCCAGGGTGGAGAGACCCAGTACTTC.

J is TRBJ2-5 and V is TRBV13, with D perhaps matching TRBD2 (7 bases). Per the germline V gene, CDR1 is PRHDT and CDR2 is FYEKMQ (reference sequence). Trimming removed 3 bases from V and 7 bases from J, with 24 bases in between. CDR3 length: 17 residues. The CDR3 reads CASSFVGWDTTGGTQYF. The CDR3, as DNA: TGTGCCAGCAGCTTCGTTGGATGGGACACCACGGGGGGGACCCAGTACTTC.

The J gene is TRBJ2-2, the V gene TRBV14; TRBD1 aligns across 9 bases. Germline CDR1 reads SGHDN; CDR2 reads FVKESK. This CDR3 comprises 16 residues. V lost 4 bases to trimming and J lost 7 bases; unmatched junction nucleotides: 10. CDR3 nucleotides: TGTGCCAGCAGCCCCCGAGGACAGGGGACCGGCGGGGAGCTGTTTTTT. The encoded protein is CASSPRGQGTGGELFF.

The chain has TRBV9 and TRBJ2-7; D might be TRBD1 (5 bases). The V gene's germline CDR1 is SGDLS and CDR2 YYNGEE. Between the trimmed V and J ends, which lost 0 bases and 7 bases, there was a span of 17 bases. This CDR3 comprises 15 residues. The CDR3 DNA reads TGTGCCAGCAGCGTAGGACAGTCTCTCCAAGGGGAGCAGTACTTC. Encoded protein: CASSVGQSLQGEQYF.

The genes are TRBV6-6 and TRBJ1-5; 7 bases are shared with TRBD1. Germline values: CDR1 MNHNY, CDR2 SVGAGI (reference sequence). V was pared by 2 bases and J by 6 bases, with 10 bases of the junction left unmatched. This CDR3 has 16 residues. Here the CDR3 reads CASSYLTTGRGQPQHF. CDR3 nucleotides: TGTGCCAGCAGTTACCTGACGACAGGGCGCGGTCAGCCCCAGCATTTT.

This sequence joins TRBV5-1 and TRBJ2-3; 7 bases are a match to TRBD1. Germline V gives CDR1 SGHRS, CDR2 YFSETQ. After removal of 0 bases from V and 5 bases from J, the junction contained 12 bases not matched to a gene. The CDR3 is 17 residues long. The CDR3 here is CASSLEASGGPKDTQYF. The CDR3 DNA follows: TGCGCCAGCAGCTTGGAGGCGTCAGGGGGACCTAAAGATACGCAGTATTTT.

This chain links TRBV6-5 with TRBJ2-2, with a weak D call TRBD2 (6 bases). Trimming cost V 8 bases and J 5 bases, with 15 bases left between them. The CDR3 has 14 amino acids. Per germline, CDR1 MNHEY and CDR2 SVGAGI. As DNA, the CDR3 is TGTGCCAGCCGACGAAATCGGGGGACCGGGGAGCTGTTTTTT. Encoded protein: CASRRNRGTGELFF.

This clone showed up just a few times. The chain couples TRBV7-9 to TRBJ2-1; 7 bases match TRBD2. This CDR3 contains 15 residues. Germline V gene data show CDR1 as SEHNR and CDR2 as FQNEAQ (reference sequence). With 4 bases clipped from V and 0 bases from J, the junction kept 3 bases outside the gene matches. Written as DNA, the CDR3 is TGTGCCAGCAGCTCTAGCGGCCGCTCCTACAATGAGCAGTTCTTC. Residues: CASSSSGRSYNEQFF. Using reference TRBV7-9 and TRBJ2-1 for the parts outside the CDR3, the full variable domain is DTGVSQNPRHKITKRGQNVTFRCDPISEHNRLYWYRQTLGQGPEFLTYFQNEAQLEKSRLLSDRFSAERPKGSFSTLEIQRTEQGDSAMYLCASSSSGRSYNEQFFGPGTRLTVL.

The V call is TRBV9, the J call TRBJ1-2; D is unresolved. There are 15 residues in the CDR3. The V gene's germline CDR1 is SGDLS and CDR2 YYNGEE. Trimming cost V 0 bases and J 1 base, with 10 bases left between them. The CDR3 bases are TGTGCCAGCAGCGTAGCGGTAGGGAGTAACTATGGCTACACCTTC. It codes for CASSVAVGSNYGYTF. Variable domain in full (rest from reference TRBV9 and TRBJ1-2): DSGVTQTPKHLITATGQRVTLRCSPRSGDLSVYWYQQSLDQGLQFLIQYYNGEERAKGNILERFSAQQFPDLHSELNLSSLELGDSALYFCASSVAVGSNYGYTFGSGTRLTVV.

This sequence joins TRBV18 and TRBJ2-7; TRBD1 agrees at 8 bases. The CDR3 has 16 residues. Germline V gene sequence: CDR1 KGHSH, CDR2 LQKENI. With 5 bases clipped from V and 4 bases from J, the junction kept 13 bases outside the gene matches. The CDR3: CASSSQTGAGGYEQYF. As DNA, the CDR3 is TGTGCCAGCTCATCCCAGACAGGGGCCGGGGGATACGAGCAGTACTTC.

V and J are TRBV20-1 and TRBJ2-7; D is ambiguous. The V gene lost 1 base and the J gene lost 2 bases, with 3 bases spanning the gap. The CDR3 extends over 11 amino acids. Germline CDR1 DFQATT, CDR2 SNEGSKA (reference sequence). The CDR3 spells CSARGTYEQYF. The CDR3 coding sequence is TGCAGTGCTAGAGGTACCTACGAGCAGTACTTC.

This sequence joins TRBV7-9 and TRBJ1-5; D unresolved. The CDR3 runs 13 residues. Trimming stripped 3 bases from V and 1 base from J, with 4 bases between. Germline V gene data show CDR1 as SEHNR and CDR2 as FQNEAQ (reference sequence). DNA of the CDR3: TGTGCCAGCAGCTTGGCCAGCAATCAGCCCCAGCATTTT. It yields the protein CASSLASNQPQHF.

The rearrangement links TRBV29-1 to TRBJ1-2, with D unresolved. The V gene lost 3 bases and the J gene lost 6 bases, with 8 bases spanning the gap. Germline-derived CDR1 and CDR2 are SQVTM and ANQGSEA. The CDR3 spans 11 residues. CDR3 bases: TGCAGCGTTGACAGAGGTCATGGCTACACCTTC. As protein: CSVDRGHGYTF. Full variable domain (outside the CDR3, taken from reference TRBV29-1 and TRBJ1-2): SAVISQKPSRDICQRGTSLTIQCQVDSQVTMMFWYRQQPGQSLTLIATANQGSEATYESGFVIDKFPISRPNLTFSTLTVSNMSPEDSSIYLCSVDRGHGYTFGSGTRLTVV.

CDR3 region: CASSLGATGDGYTF. CDR3 bases: TGTGCCAGCAGCTTAGGGGCGACAGGGGATGGCTACACCTTC. The chain has TRBV7-2 and TRBJ1-2, with TRBD1 matching 8 bases. The CDR3 length is 14 residues. Per the germline V gene, CDR1 is SGHTA and CDR2 is FQGNSA. V lost 1 base to trimming and J lost 6 bases; unmatched junction nucleotides: 4.

The V gene is TRBV5-6, the J gene TRBJ2-5; possible D gene TRBD2, 6 bases. Trimming took off 5 bases at V and 5 bases at J, with 10 bases between the two ends. Germline V lookup: CDR1 SGHDT, CDR2 YYEEEE. This CDR3 is 12 amino acids long. CDR3 coding DNA: TGTGCCAGCAGTAGGGACTTTGAGACCCAGTACTTC. This encodes CASSRDFETQYF.

The chain employs TRBV7-9 and TRBJ1-5, with 7 positions matching TRBD1. CDR3 size: 15 residues. Trimming removed 5 bases from V and 2 bases from J; junction bases left unmatched: 6. CDR1 and CDR2 from the germline V gene are SEHNR and FQNEAQ (reference sequence). CDR3 coding DNA: TGTGCCAGCAGCGACCCCGGGACAGGCAATCAGCCCCAGCATTTT. Translated: CASSDPGTGNQPQHF.

The V call is TRBV27, the J call TRBJ2-7; weak D call: TRBD1 (6 bases). The CDR3 spans 14 residues. V was shortened by 1 base and J by 10 bases, with 17 bases between the two germline ends. CDR1 is MNHEY, CDR2 SMNVEV, per germline (reference sequence). The CDR3 coding sequence is TGTGCCAGCAGTTTATTCCCCACACAGGGTTCCCAGTACTTC. Translating it yields CASSLFPTQGSQYF.

V is TRBV6-1 and J is TRBJ1-1; D is unclear. Germline V lookup: CDR1 MNHNS, CDR2 SASEGT. V lost 6 bases and J 2 bases, leaving 13 bases between the germline ends. The CDR3 is made up of 14 amino acids. The CDR3 DNA sequence: TGTGCCAGCAGGCTCCGCGCGGGCAACACTGAAGCTTTCTTT. Its translation: CASRLRAGNTEAFF.

Notes on this clone: This CDR3 is also generated by other DNA sequences in the sample. This sequence joins TRBV5-4 and TRBJ2-5; D may be TRBD1 (6 bases). This CDR3 contains 14 residues. Per the germline V gene, CDR1 is SGHNT and CDR2 is YYREEE (reference sequence). The germline V and J ends were trimmed by 4 bases and 4 bases, with 14 bases remaining between them. The CDR3, as DNA: TGTGCCAGCAGCCTTATGGGGGCAGGAGAGACCCAGTACTTC. This encodes CASSLMGAGETQYF.

This chain links TRBV7-8 with TRBJ1-1, with D uncertain. Germline lookup yields CDR1 SGHVS and CDR2 FQNEAQ. The CDR3 sequence is 14 residues long. The V gene lost 5 bases and the J gene lost 3 bases, with 13 bases spanning the gap. The CDR3 nucleotides read TGTGCCAGCAGCCAAGCTTTGCCGGACACTGAAGCTTTCTTT. It specifies CASSQALPDTEAFF.

This chain links TRBV4-3 with TRBJ1-2, with D uncertain. V lost 3 bases and J lost 1, with 12 bases in between. The CDR3 has 15 residues. Germline values: CDR1 LGHNA, CDR2 YSLEER. The CDR3 reads CASSQNRIVNYGYTF. The CDR3 bases are TGCGCCAGCAGCCAGAACAGAATCGTTAACTATGGCTACACCTTC.

This clone has more than one count but fewer than ten. The chain links TRBV5-4 to TRBJ1-4; D gene ambiguous. Germline V CDR1 and CDR2: SGHNT, YYREEE (reference sequence). Trimming cost V 4 bases and J 8 bases, with 21 bases left between them. The CDR3 loop spans 16 amino acids. The CDR3 DNA sequence: TGTGCCAGCAGCCCCGAAGTAGGCCCCCGAGGGGAAAAACTGTTTTTT. Residues: CASSPEVGPRGEKLFF.

V is TRBV6-4 and J is TRBJ2-1; 8 nucleotides match TRBD1. The CDR3 has 17 amino acids. V lost 2 bases to trimming and J lost 6 bases; unmatched junction nucleotides: 12. Germline values: CDR1 MRHNA, CDR2 SNTAGT. CDR3 nucleotide sequence: TGTGCCAGCAGTGACATTCCAGGGGGCGGCTCAACCAATGAGCAGTTCTTC. Its protein product is CASSDIPGGGSTNEQFF.